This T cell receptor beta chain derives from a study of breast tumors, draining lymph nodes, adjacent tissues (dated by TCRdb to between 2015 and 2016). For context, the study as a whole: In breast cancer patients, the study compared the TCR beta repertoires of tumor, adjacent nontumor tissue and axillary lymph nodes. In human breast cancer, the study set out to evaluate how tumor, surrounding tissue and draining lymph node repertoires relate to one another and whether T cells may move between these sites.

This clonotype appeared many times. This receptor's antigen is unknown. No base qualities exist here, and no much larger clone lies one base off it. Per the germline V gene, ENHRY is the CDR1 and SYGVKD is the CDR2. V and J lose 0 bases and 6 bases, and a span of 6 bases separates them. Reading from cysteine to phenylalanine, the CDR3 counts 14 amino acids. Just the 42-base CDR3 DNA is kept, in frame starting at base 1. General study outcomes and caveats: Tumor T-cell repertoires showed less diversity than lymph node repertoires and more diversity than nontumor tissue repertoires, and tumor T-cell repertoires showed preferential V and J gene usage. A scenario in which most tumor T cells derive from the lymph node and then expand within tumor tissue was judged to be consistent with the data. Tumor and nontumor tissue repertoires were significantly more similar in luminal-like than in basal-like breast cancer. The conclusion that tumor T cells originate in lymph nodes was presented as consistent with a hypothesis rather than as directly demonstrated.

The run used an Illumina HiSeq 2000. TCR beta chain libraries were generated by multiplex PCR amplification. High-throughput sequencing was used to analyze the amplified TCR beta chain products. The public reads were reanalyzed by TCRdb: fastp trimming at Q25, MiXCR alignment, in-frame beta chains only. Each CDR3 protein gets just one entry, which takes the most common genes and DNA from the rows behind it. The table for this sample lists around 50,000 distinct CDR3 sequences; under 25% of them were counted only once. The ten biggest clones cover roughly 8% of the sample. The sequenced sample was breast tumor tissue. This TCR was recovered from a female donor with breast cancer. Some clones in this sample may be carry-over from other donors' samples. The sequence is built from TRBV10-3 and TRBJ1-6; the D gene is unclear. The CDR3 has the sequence CAISESDGNSPLHF. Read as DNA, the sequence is TGTGCCATCAGTGAGTCGGACGGTAATTCACCCCTCCACTTT.